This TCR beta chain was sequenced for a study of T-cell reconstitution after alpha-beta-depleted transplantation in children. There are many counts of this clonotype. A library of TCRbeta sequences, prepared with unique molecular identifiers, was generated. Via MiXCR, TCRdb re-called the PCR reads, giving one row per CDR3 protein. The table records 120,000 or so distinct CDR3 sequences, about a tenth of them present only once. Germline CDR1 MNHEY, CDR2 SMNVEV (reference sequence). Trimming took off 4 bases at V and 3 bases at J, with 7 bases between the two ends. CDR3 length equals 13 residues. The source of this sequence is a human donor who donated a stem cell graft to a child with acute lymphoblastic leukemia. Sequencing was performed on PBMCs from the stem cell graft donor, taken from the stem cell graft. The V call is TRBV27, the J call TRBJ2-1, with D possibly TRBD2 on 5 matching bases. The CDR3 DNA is TGTGCCAGCAGTTCCCGGGGCTACAATGAGCAGTTCTTC. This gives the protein CASSSRGYNEQFF.